The 11 T cell receptor beta chains reported below all come from one sample, sequenced in a study of blood T cell repertoires in COVID-19. Here immunoSEQ multiplex PCR was the method, and the copy in TCRdb shows in-frame clones only, minus some. The data contain roughly 220,000 clones, 80% to 85% of them singletons. The sequenced sample was peripheral blood. These receptors were collected from a woman in her sixties or seventies with acute or convalescent COVID-19.

CDR3 nucleotides: TGTGCCAGCAGCCAAGAGGGACTAGCGGGAGCCCAAGAGACCCAGTACTTC. It yields the protein CASSQEGLAGAQETQYF. The V gene is TRBV4-2, the J gene TRBJ2-5, with 14 nucleotides matching TRBD2. The germline gives CDR1 LGHNA, CDR2 YNFKEQ. The J segment lost 1 base and the V segment lost 0 bases, leaving 1 base of the junction unmatched. The CDR3 consists of 17 residues.

The gene calls are TRBV5-6 and TRBJ2-5, with 9 nucleotides matching TRBD1. V trimming: 4 bases; J trimming: 5 bases; junction bases outside the gene matches: 3. This CDR3 is built from 13 residues. Germline CDR1 reads SGHDT; CDR2 reads YYEEEE. For the CDR3, the DNA is TGTGCCAGCAGCACGGGACAGGGTGAGACCCAGTACTTC. Translated, it gives CASSTGQGETQYF.

This clone showed up just a few times. This chain connects TRBV6-6 to TRBJ1-2; D call uncertain. CDR3 length: 14 residues. Germline CDR1 and CDR2: MNHNY and SVGAGI (reference sequence). Trimming cost V 0 bases and J 8 bases, with 13 bases left between them. CDR3 loop: CASSYSKDFTGYTF. The CDR3 bases are TGTGCCAGCAGTTACTCGAAGGACTTCACGGGCTACACCTTC.

The chain couples TRBV9 to TRBJ1-4; a possible D gene is TRBD1 (5 bases). V was shortened by 4 bases and J by 8 bases, with 15 bases between the two germline ends. CDR1 and CDR2 (germline): SGDLS, YYNGEE. The CDR3 length is 14 residues. The CDR3 here is CASSTPGGGEKLFF. The CDR3 bases are TGTGCCAGCAGCACCCCCGGTGGGGGGGAAAAACTGTTTTTT. The variable domain in full, completed from reference TRBV9 and TRBJ1-4, reads DSGVTQTPKHLITATGQRVTLRCSPRSGDLSVYWYQQSLDQGLQFLIQYYNGEERAKGNILERFSAQQFPDLHSELNLSSLELGDSALYFCASSTPGGGEKLFFGSGTQLSVL.

The genes are TRBV4-1 and TRBJ1-2; 8 nucleotides line up with TRBD1. The germline CDR1 and CDR2 sequences are MGHRA and YSYEKL. V lost 3 bases to trimming and J lost 6 bases; unmatched junction nucleotides: 3. The length of the CDR3 is 13 residues. CDR3 bases: TGCGCCAGCAGCCAGGCGACAGGGGATGGCTACACCTTC. It translates to CASSQATGDGYTF.

The rearrangement uses TRBV6-6 and TRBJ1-4; 9 nucleotides line up with TRBD1. Germline trimming cut 6 bases from V and 6 bases from J; bases unmatched to any gene: 8. This CDR3 region has 15 residues. Germline V lookup: CDR1 MNHNY, CDR2 SVGAGI (reference sequence). CDR3 residues: CASSDQWTGDEKLFF. CDR3 DNA: TGTGCCAGCAGCGACCAATGGACAGGGGATGAAAAACTGTTTTTT.

This chain uses TRBV18 with TRBJ1-3, with 8 bases identical to TRBD1. Germline CDR1 and CDR2: KGHSH and LQKENI. CDR3 size: 15 residues. J was trimmed by 0 bases and V by 6 bases; bases with no gene match: 4. DNA of the CDR3: TGTGCCAGCTCTGAAGGACAGGGCTCTGGAAACACCATATATTTT. This sequence encodes CASSEGQGSGNTIYF.

This sequence joins TRBV7-9 and TRBJ2-3; the match to TRBD2 covers 9 bases. The J segment lost 9 bases and the V segment lost 0 bases, leaving 1 base of the junction unmatched. Germline V gene sequence: CDR1 SEHNR, CDR2 FQNEAQ (reference sequence). The CDR3 sequence is 13 residues long. Written as DNA, the CDR3 is TGTGCCAGCAGCTTAGCTCTAGCGGGAACGCAGTATTTT. The encoded protein is CASSLALAGTQYF.

The chain links TRBV12-3 or TRBV12-4 to TRBJ2-2; D remains ambiguous. Between the trimmed V and J ends, which lost 2 bases and 7 bases, there was a span of 8 bases. This CDR3 spans 13 amino acids. The CDR3 protein is CASSLRGGGELFF. In DNA form, the CDR3 reads TGTGCCAGCAGTTTACGAGGCGGCGGGGAGCTGTTTTTT.

V and J are TRBV2 and TRBJ2-7, with D possibly TRBD2 on 6 matching bases. The CDR3 spans 15 residues. The V end lost 2 bases, the J end lost 4 bases, and 15 bases lay between the germline ends. Germline loops: CDR1 SNHLY, CDR2 FYNNEI. CDR3 sequence: CASSETGLSGYEQYF. As DNA, the CDR3 is TGTGCCAGCAGTGAAACGGGACTTAGTGGGTACGAGCAGTACTTC.

This sequence joins TRBV5-5 and TRBJ2-2; D gene ambiguous. The CDR3 contains 13 residues. Germline CDR1 is SGHKS and CDR2 is YYEKEE (reference sequence). V dropped 0 bases and J dropped 5 bases, with 5 bases sitting between them. CDR3 DNA sequence: TGTGCCAGCAGCTTGGCCGGGACCGGGGAGCTGTTTTTT. Translation: CASSLAGTGELFF.